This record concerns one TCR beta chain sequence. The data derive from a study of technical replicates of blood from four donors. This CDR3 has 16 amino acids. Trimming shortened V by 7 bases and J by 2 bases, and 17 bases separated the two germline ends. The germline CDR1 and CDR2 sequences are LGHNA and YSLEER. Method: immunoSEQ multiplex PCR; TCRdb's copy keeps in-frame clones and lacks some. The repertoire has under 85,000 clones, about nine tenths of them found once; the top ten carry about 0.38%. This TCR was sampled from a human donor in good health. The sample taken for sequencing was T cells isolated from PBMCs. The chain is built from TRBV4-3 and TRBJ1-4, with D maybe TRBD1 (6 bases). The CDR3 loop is CASTPEWGLTNEKLFF. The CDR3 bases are TGCGCCAGCACCCCTGAATGGGGGCTGACTAATGAAAAACTGTTTTTT.